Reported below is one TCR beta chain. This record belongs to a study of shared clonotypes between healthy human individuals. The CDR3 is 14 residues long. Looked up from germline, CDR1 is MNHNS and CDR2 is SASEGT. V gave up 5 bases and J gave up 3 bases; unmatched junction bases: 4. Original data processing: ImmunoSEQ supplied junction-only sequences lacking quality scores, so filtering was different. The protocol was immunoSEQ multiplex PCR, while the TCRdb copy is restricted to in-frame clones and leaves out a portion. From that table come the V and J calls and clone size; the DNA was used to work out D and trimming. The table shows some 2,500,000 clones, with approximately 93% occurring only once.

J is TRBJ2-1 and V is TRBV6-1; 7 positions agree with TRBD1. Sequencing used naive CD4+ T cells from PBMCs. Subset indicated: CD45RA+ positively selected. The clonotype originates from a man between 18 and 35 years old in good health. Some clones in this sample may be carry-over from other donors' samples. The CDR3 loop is CASSIGTDYNEQFF. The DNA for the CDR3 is TGTGCCAGCAGTATCGGGACAGACTACAATGAGCAGTTCTTC.